The clone carrying this TCR beta chain was observed a handful of times. This entry is derived from a study of blood T cell repertoires in COVID-19. Study in general: There were acute and convalescent COVID-19 samples, and they came from the United States, Italy and Spain.

TCRdb's table, derived via immunoSEQ multiplex PCR, lists solely in-frame clones and lacks some. The table lists about 84,000 clones, over 65% of them singletons. Germline CDR1 reads SGHTA; CDR2 reads FQGNSA. With 3 bases clipped from V and 4 bases from J, the junction kept 0 bases outside the gene matches. CDR3 length: 12 residues. Sequences were obtained from peripheral blood. This sequence joins TRBV7-2 and TRBJ2-7; 7 positions match TRBD1. The sequence came from a man aged 50-60 years with active or convalescent COVID-19. For the CDR3, the DNA is TGTGCCAGCAGCTTCAGGGGGTACGAGCAGTACTTC. It yields the protein CASSFRGYEQYF.